The 15 T cell receptor beta chains presented below share a single source sample, sequenced in a study of metastatic and nonmetastatic thyroid tumors. Patients were all untreated before their thyroid surgery. TCRdb re-clonotyped the PCR reads through MiXCR. The sample consists of 23,000 or so clones, around a fifth of them appearing once. Sequencing input: blood. The receptors were gathered from a male donor with papillary thyroid cancer or a benign thyroid nodule (not recorded which). Some clones in this sample may be carry-over from other donors' samples.

This chain uses TRBV9 with TRBJ1-1; the D is unclear. The germline V gene encodes CDR1 SGDLS and CDR2 YYNGEE. Deletions cut 0 bases from V and 10 bases from J, with 19 bases between. The CDR3 is 15 amino acids. Here the CDR3 DNA reads TGTGCCAGCAGCGTAGTTGCCGGGATCGGAGGAGGAGCTTTCTTT. Amino acids: CASSVVAGIGGGAFF.

This clone was observed many times. The gene calls are TRBV2 and TRBJ2-1, with a weak D call TRBD2 (6 bases). The CDR3 totals 16 residues. Germline CDR1 reads SNHLY; CDR2 reads FYNNEI. V was trimmed by 5 bases and J by 6 bases, leaving 20 bases between them. CDR3 DNA sequence: TGTGCCAGCAGTTACGGAGGGCCGCTTGGTCCCAATGAGCAGTTCTTC. Residues: CASSYGGPLGPNEQFF.

The rearrangement joins TRBV6-2 or TRBV6-3 to TRBJ2-7, with D hard to call. This CDR3 is 15 amino acids long. Germline-derived CDR1 and CDR2 are MNHEY and SVGEGT. V lost 6 bases, J lost 6 bases, and 21 bases lay in between. The chain's CDR3 is CASRETQLSSAEQYF. The DNA of the CDR3 is TGTGCCAGCAGAGAGACCCAACTGAGTTCCGCCGAGCAGTACTTC.

The CDR3 spells CASSMGGSYNEQFF. The DNA of the CDR3 is TGTGCCAGTAGTATGGGGGGCTCCTACAATGAGCAGTTCTTC. This chain uses TRBV19 with TRBJ2-1; the D gene is possibly TRBD2 (6 bases). Germline V CDR1 and CDR2: LNHDA, SQIVND (reference sequence). The CDR3 covers 14 residues. Between the trimmed V and J ends, which lost 3 bases and 0 bases, there was a span of 6 bases.

This clone was observed many times. The chain is built from TRBV5-1 and TRBJ2-7, with a weak D call TRBD2 (6 bases). Per germline, CDR1 SGHRS and CDR2 YFSETQ. Between the trimmed V and J ends, which lost 0 bases and 7 bases, there was a span of 11 bases. This CDR3 comprises 13 residues. The CDR3 nucleotides read TGCGCCAGCAGCTTGGGGGAGGTTGGGGAGCAGTACTTC. Amino acids: CASSLGEVGEQYF.

This clone was seen many times. The chain employs TRBV19 and TRBJ2-5; no reliable D call. Germline V gene sequence: CDR1 LNHDA, CDR2 SQIVND (reference sequence). The CDR3 sequence is 14 residues long. V lost 5 bases and J lost 5, with 15 bases in between. In DNA, the CDR3 is TGTGCCAGTAGTCTCTCCTACACGGCCGAGACCCAGTACTTC. It translates to CASSLSYTAETQYF.

The sample holds many counts of this clone. This chain links TRBV12-3 or TRBV12-4 with TRBJ2-3; 11 nucleotides match TRBD2. This CDR3 spans 16 amino acids. V gave up 3 bases and J gave up 4 bases; unmatched junction bases: 6. The CDR3: CASSLRLAGGSDTQYF. The CDR3 DNA reads TGTGCCAGCAGTTTGAGGCTAGCGGGAGGTTCAGATACGCAGTATTTT.

This clone showed up many times. The CDR3 loop is CASSYAGVGDTQYF. In DNA form, the CDR3 reads TGTGCCAGCAGCTACGCGGGAGTTGGAGATACGCAGTATTTT. The chain recombines TRBV7-9 with TRBJ2-3, with 7 nucleotides matching TRBD2. The germline V gene has CDR1 SEHNR and CDR2 FQNEAQ (reference sequence). CDR3 length equals 14 residues. The trim removed 4 bases at V and 5 bases at J, leaving 6 bases unmatched.

This rearrangement joins TRBV20-1 to TRBJ2-1; 10 nucleotides line up with TRBD2. The length of the CDR3 is 15 residues. Germline loops: CDR1 DFQATT, CDR2 SNEGSKA (reference sequence). V gave up 6 bases and J gave up 2 bases; unmatched junction bases: 7. Here the CDR3 reads CSATGTSETYNEQFF. DNA for the CDR3: TGCAGTGCAACCGGGACTAGCGAAACCTACAATGAGCAGTTCTTC.

By proportion, this clone is medium-sized. The V call is TRBV15, the J call TRBJ2-5, with TRBD1 matching 9 bases. The germline V gene has CDR1 LNHNV and CDR2 YYDKDF (reference sequence). The V gene end was trimmed by 0 bases and the J gene end by 7 bases; junction bases not matched to a gene: 12. The CDR3 contains 17 residues. Here the CDR3 reads CATSRDPRTGDFGTQYF. DNA of the CDR3: TGTGCCACCAGCAGAGATCCCAGGACAGGGGACTTTGGGACCCAGTACTTC.

This clone was counted many times. CDR3 protein: CASSLAVVRNQPQHF. As DNA, the CDR3 is TGTGCCAGCAGTTTAGCAGTGGTAAGGAATCAGCCCCAGCATTTT. V and J are TRBV28 and TRBJ1-5; D unresolved. V was pared by 2 bases and J by 4 bases, with 12 bases between. The CDR3 has 15 residues. Germline lookup yields CDR1 MDHEN and CDR2 SYDVKM.

Many counts were recorded for this clone. The genes are TRBV5-6 and TRBJ2-7; D remains ambiguous. The CDR3 consists of 15 residues. The V end lost 0 bases, the J end lost 3 bases, and 13 bases lay between the germline ends. Germline loops: CDR1 SGHDT, CDR2 YYEEEE. CDR3 residues: CASSLGPPGNYEQYF. Here the CDR3 DNA reads TGTGCCAGCAGCTTGGGACCGCCTGGGAACTACGAGCAGTACTTC.

This clone was counted at least ten times. CDR3 nucleotides: TGTGCCAGCTCCAAATTATTGAGGTCCTCTGCCACAGATACGCAGTATTTT. Its protein is CASSKLLRSSATDTQYF. The rearrangement uses TRBV11-1 and TRBJ2-3; unclear D gene. V was clipped by 8 bases and J by 2 bases, with 23 bases between them. The germline V gene has CDR1 SGHAT and CDR2 FQDESV (reference sequence). This CDR3 spans 17 amino acids.

Turning to this clone: Germline and junction disagree at one end, which may indicate a read error. Other DNA sequences in this specimen translate into the identical CDR3. The rearrangement uses TRBV6-8 and TRBJ2-3, with TRBD1 as a possible D gene (8 bases). The CDR3 is 21 amino acids. Germline V gene sequence: CDR1 MNHGY, CDR2 SAAAGT. As DNA, the CDR3 is TGTGCCAGCTCTGGCAGGGGGCGACTAGCTGGAGAGGGGAAGGTAACAGATACTCAGTATTTT. Protein sequence: CASSGRGRLAGEGKVTDTQYF.

This clone was found many times. This chain uses TRBV7-8 with TRBJ2-5; no definite D call. V lost 1 base to trimming and J lost 1 base, with 7 bases between them. The CDR3 covers 14 residues. The germline gives CDR1 SGHVS, CDR2 FQNEAQ. The CDR3 coding sequence is TGTGCCAGCAGCTTAGTGGGCCTCCAAGAGACCCAGTACTTC. This codes for CASSLVGLQETQYF.